Below, one T cell receptor (beta chain) is given with its context. Assay: immunoSEQ multiplex PCR; the TCRdb copy retains only in-frame clones and omits some. The table has some 240,000 clones, approximately 88% seen once. Individuals drawn from 24 US areas were roughly 18 to 95 years old. People in the exposed group encountered a COVID-19 case within 2 weeks before entering the study. The V and J ends lost 5 bases and 3 bases respectively, with 11 bases between them. CDR1 is MNHEY, CDR2 SVGEGT, per germline. There are 13 residues in the CDR3. This record comes from a study of blood T cell repertoires in COVID-19. Turning to the study itself: Material from acute and convalescent COVID-19 was sourced from the United States, Italy and Spain. From T cells, B-cell-depleted T cells, or PBMCs came the material, which was cDNA or gDNA.

This receptor was obtained from a middle-aged woman who had been exposed to COVID-19. The sequenced material came from PBMCs or T cells enriched from blood (not recorded which). The J gene is TRBJ2-7, the V gene TRBV6-2 or TRBV6-3; unclear D gene. This CDR3 reads CASSDGYSYEQYV. The CDR3 DNA sequence: TGTGCCAGCAGTGACGGGTATAGCTACGAGCAGTACGTC.